This TCR beta chain was sequenced for a study of T-cell memory formation after mild COVID-19. General study results and limits: Cross-reactive memory appears to have joined, as suggested by some responding clones showing up in pre-infection memory.

Ten or more counts support this clonotype. As yet, its antigen is unknown. TCRdb passed the 5' RACE reads through MiXCR, listing each CDR3 protein once. Of 25,000 to 30,000 distinct CDR3 sequences listed, around 15% are singletons. Material: PBMCs or a T cell subset sorted from them (not recorded which). This TCR derives from an adult who had mild COVID-19 (a few samples of this study predate the infection). Cell type and time point are not known.

The CDR3 sequence is CASSLAQAVSSYEQYF. DNA for the CDR3: TGTGCCAGCAGCTTAGCTCAGGCGGTCAGCTCCTACGAGCAGTACTTC. This rearrangement joins TRBV7-2 to TRBJ2-7, with no clear D. The V gene's germline CDR1 is SGHTA and CDR2 FQGNSA. CDR3 length: 16 residues. V dropped 0 bases and J dropped 0 bases, with 12 bases sitting between them.